The TCR beta chain described here comes from a study of cytomegalovirus exposure and HLA in healthy donors. Among the donors, all were healthy bone marrow donors. Study-wide results and caveats: Donors belonging to an Asian-associated ancestry cluster reportedly showed fewer N-insertions in productive TCRs than the 666-donor mean, according to what a later analysis found. It was reportedly the case that the classifier diagnosed cytomegalovirus status with high specificity and sensitivity. Some highly shared sequence variants likely arose as a pipeline artifact.

This clone was counted a few times. The antigen is not known. The junction departs from the called germline gene at one end, perhaps through a read error. The CDR3 loop spans 15 amino acids. PCR amplification relied on 60 Vbeta primers (plus 13 Jbeta primers). The table came from immunoSEQ multiplex PCR; TCRdb's copy has only in-frame clones and leaves some out. Of under 150,000 clones in the sample, about two thirds were seen once. V and J are TRBV5-3 and TRBJ2-2, with 7 bases aligning to TRBD2. TRBV5-3 is an ORF for which the function is uncertain. Sequences were obtained from PBMCs. The clonotype originates from a woman in her sixties or seventies in good health and CMV-seropositive. This CDR3 is CASSSLAGNTGELFF. CDR3 DNA: TGTGCCAGCAGCTCCTTAGCGGGGAACACCGGGGAGCTGTTTTTT.